This T cell receptor beta chain was sequenced in a study of metastatic and nonmetastatic thyroid tumors. Study in general: Both malignant and benign thyroid patients supplied peripheral blood and tumor or nodule tissue samples, across which the repertoires of these patients were then compared.

As handled by the study authors: Researchers built a distant-metastasis classifier for papillary thyroid cancer that drew on CDR3 differences across clinicopathological groups. MiXCR was used by TCRdb to re-call the PCR reads. Clone size and V and J calls follow TCRdb, not the original study. The repertoire consists of tens of thousands of clones, with around 15% occurring once and the leading ten covering less than 40%. No patient received treatment before thyroid surgery. Germline values: CDR1 SGHAT, CDR2 FQDESV (reference sequence). Trimming removed 5 bases at V and 4 bases at J, with 6 bases between. The CDR3 runs 11 residues. This clone was observed many times. Its antigen is unidentified. Study conclusions and caveats: When malignant thyroid tumors were compared with benign nodules, TCR beta diversity was reportedly significantly higher in the malignant tumors. This held in both blood and tumor samples.

The sample was blood. This TCR came from a female donor with papillary thyroid cancer or a benign thyroid nodule (not recorded which). Some clones in this sample may be carry-over from other donors' samples. The chain carries TRBV11-1 and TRBJ2-7, with D unclear. CDR3 sequence reads: CASSNAYEQYF. The CDR3 DNA follows: TGTGCCAGCAGCAACGCGTACGAGCAGTACTTC.